These T cell receptor beta chains were read from a single sample in a study of technical replicates of blood from a handful of donors. Produced via immunoSEQ multiplex PCR; TCRdb's table is partial and in-frame only. The table includes about 88,000 clones, around 94% detected once. Sequenced input: T cells isolated from PBMCs. Source of these receptors: a human donor in good health. Both conserved end residues are part of each CDR3. The D gene is left open where the match is weak. Clone size appears in some rows only: once, few, many, or a class for an expanded clone.

clone_size d_call j_call v_call cdr3_nt cdr3_aa
- - TRBJ2-7 TRBV27 TGTGCCAGCAGTTTGATCAGGGGTGAGCAGTACTTC CASSLIRGEQYF
- - TRBJ2-1 TRBV2 TGTGCCAGCAGTGAAGGTCGTCGAGAGAACTCCTACAATGAGCAGTTCTTC CASSEGRRENSYNEQFF
- - TRBJ2-3 TRBV18 TGTGCCAGCTCACCCCGGACTATGCTTGGCACAGATACGCAGTATTTT CASSPRTMLGTDTQYF
- TRBD2 TRBJ2-1 TRBV19 TGTGCCAGTGGTGCGGGAGGTGGTGAGCAGTTCTTC CASGAGGGEQFF
- TRBD1 TRBJ2-5 TRBV6-1 TGTGCCAGCAGTGAAATGCCGGACAGGCTTCAAGAGACCCAGTACTTC CASSEMPDRLQETQYF
- TRBD1 TRBJ2-2 TRBV6-1 TGTGCCAGCAGGGGACAGTCCCTAGGGGAGCTGTTTTTT CASRGQSLGELFF
- - TRBJ1-1 TRBV2 TGTGCCAGCAGTGTAGATTTGAACACTGAAGCTTTCTTT CASSVDLNTEAFF
- TRBD2 TRBJ2-1 TRBV9 TGTGCCAGCACCAACGGATTCTGGGGGAGGGCCGGGGAGCAGTTCTTC CASTNGFWGRAGEQFF
once - TRBJ2-7 TRBV11-2 TGTGCCAGCACCCACCCCGACACCTCCTACGAGCAGTACTTC CASTHPDTSYEQYF
- - TRBJ1-1 TRBV9 TGTGCCAGCAGCGTGGAGGGAAGGAACACTGAAGCTTTCTTT CASSVEGRNTEAFF
- - TRBJ2-1 TRBV5-6 TGTGCCAGCAGCTTGGGCCGGGATATCTCCTACAATGAGCAGTTCTTC CASSLGRDISYNEQFF
once - TRBJ2-1 TRBV30 TGTGCCTGGGGGCTAACCCACCAGGGGCCCTACAATGAGCAGTTCTTC CAWGLTHQGPYNEQFF
- - TRBJ1-5 TRBV28 TGTGCCAGCAGTTTGTCAGGGATTAGTTCGAGCAATCAGCCCCAGCATTTT CASSLSGISSSNQPQHF
- - TRBJ1-1 TRBV5-1 TGCGCCAGCAGTTCCCAAACTGAAGCTTTCTTT CASSSQTEAFF
- - TRBJ2-1 TRBV7-9 TGTGCCAGCAGTTACTATGACAGTCTCAACGGAAATGAGCAGTTCTTC CASSYYDSLNGNEQFF
- - TRBJ1-5 TRBV18 TGTGCCAGTTCACGGGACTCGGGGAGGGAGCCCCAGCATTTT CASSRDSGREPQHF
- TRBD1 TRBJ2-7 TRBV30 TGTGCCTGGAGTAGGGGGACAGGGGGCTTCGAGCAGTACTTC CAWSRGTGGFEQYF
- - TRBJ2-7 TRBV5-1 TGCGCCAGCAGCTCGGGTCTGATCTCCTACGAGCAGTACTTC CASSSGLISYEQYF
- - TRBJ2-1 TRBV29-1 TGCAGCGTCCGGGACTCGGGCAATGAGCAGTTCTTC CSVRDSGNEQFF
- - TRBJ2-7 TRBV11-2 TGTGCCAGCAGCTCTTGGCGGCTGGCGAACTACGAGCAGTACTTC CASSSWRLANYEQYF
- - TRBJ2-7 TRBV28 TGTGCCAGCAGTTTAGCGGACACGACCTCCTACGAGCAGTACTTC CASSLADTTSYEQYF
- - TRBJ2-3 TRBV10-3 TGTGCCATTACAGGGTCAGATACGCAGTATTTT CAITGSDTQYF